The 30 T cell receptor beta chains in this list originate from one sample, sequenced in a study of response to subunit inactivated influenza vaccine. TCRdb ran MiXCR on the RT-PCR reads and lists one entry per CDR3 protein. Of 200,000 to 300,000 distinct CDR3 sequences in the sample, about 12% are singletons; the top ten hold about 7.8%. The input for sequencing was non-naive T cells sorted from PBMCs, taken roughly 2 weeks before vaccination. The receptors here all came from a man in his fifties who received an inactivated influenza vaccine.

The CDR3 protein is CASSSTGWANEKLFF. CDR3 nucleotides: TGTGCCAGCAGCTCGACAGGATGGGCTAATGAAAAACTGTTTTTT. The V and J genes are TRBV27 and TRBJ1-4; D might be TRBD1 (6 bases). V lost 6 bases to trimming and J lost 3 bases, with 14 bases between them. Germline assignment: CDR1 MNHEY and CDR2 SMNVEV (reference sequence). The CDR3 is 15 residues long.

The rearrangement links TRBV5-1 to TRBJ2-1; D may correspond to TRBD1 or TRBD2 (7 bases each). CDR1 and CDR2 (germline): SGHRS, YFSETQ. With 7 bases removed from V and 4 bases from J, the gap between germline ends came to 12 bases. The CDR3 contains 13 residues. For the CDR3, the DNA is TGCGCCAGCGCGCAGGGGGGGTACAATGAGCAGTTCTTC. Protein sequence: CASAQGGYNEQFF.

This clonotype was found a few times. The V and J genes are TRBV4-3 and TRBJ2-1; D gene ambiguous. CDR3 size: 13 residues. Germline-derived CDR1 and CDR2 are LGHNA and YSLEER. Trimming removed 0 bases at V and 3 bases at J, with 3 bases between. The CDR3 region is CASSQDDYNEQFF. DNA for the CDR3: TGCGCCAGCAGCCAAGATGACTACAATGAGCAGTTCTTC.

This clonotype was counted once. The chain has TRBV6-1 and TRBJ2-7; possibly TRBD1 for D (5 bases). Germline V gene lookup returns CDR1 MNHNS and CDR2 SASEGT. The CDR3 covers 14 residues. V was pared by 6 bases and J by 0 bases, with 12 bases between. The CDR3 sequence: CASRATDISYEQYF. CDR3 DNA sequence: TGTGCCAGCAGAGCGACAGATATCTCCTACGAGCAGTACTTC.

The genes are TRBV12-3 or TRBV12-4 and TRBJ2-7; 8 positions match TRBD1. Unmatched junction bases numbered 12, after V lost 4 bases and J lost 4 bases. The CDR3 contains 16 residues. The CDR3 here is CASSSPAQGGRYEQYF. The CDR3 DNA sequence: TGTGCCAGCAGTTCACCGGCACAGGGGGGTCGGTACGAGCAGTACTTC.

The genes are TRBV4-2 and TRBJ1-6; no reliable D call. Trimming took 5 bases from V and 7 from J, leaving 12 bases between them. The length of the CDR3 is 14 residues. In germline, CDR1 is LGHNA, CDR2 YNFKEQ. For the CDR3, the DNA is TGTGCCAGCAGCTTAAACGCCGGGAATTCACCCCTCCACTTT. It specifies CASSLNAGNSPLHF.

The sample holds a few counts of this clonotype. This sequence joins TRBV6-1 and TRBJ2-1; D may be TRBD2 (5 bases). This CDR3 has 13 residues. Germline CDR1 MNHNS, CDR2 SASEGT. The germline V and J ends were trimmed by 10 bases and 4 bases, with 14 bases remaining between them. DNA of the CDR3: TGTGCCACTACGGGGTTTTTGTACAATGAGCAGTTCTTC. Translated: CATTGFLYNEQFF.

This clonotype was observed a single time. The genes are TRBV29-1 and TRBJ1-1; tentatively, D is TRBD1 (5 bases). Germline CDR1 and CDR2: SQVTM and ANQGSEA. The CDR3 runs 14 residues. Written as DNA, the CDR3 is TGCAGAGCCCAGGGTTCGGGTCGGAACACTGAAGCTTTCTTT. Translated, it gives CRAQGSGRNTEAFF.

The rearrangement uses TRBV6-2 or TRBV6-3 and TRBJ2-4, with D possibly being TRBD1 (6 bases). Deletions cut 8 bases from V and 6 bases from J, with 14 bases between. CDR1 is MNHEY, CDR2 SVGEGT, per germline. This CDR3 is built from 13 residues. The CDR3 DNA is TGTGCCAGCGAGACTGGGGGCACAAACATTCAGTACTTC. Protein: CASETGGTNIQYF.

This chain uses TRBV4-3 with TRBJ2-3; D remains unclear. The CDR3 extends over 15 amino acids. Germline V gene lookup returns CDR1 LGHNA and CDR2 YSLEER. V shed 1 base and J shed 0 bases, with 8 bases lying between them. Written as DNA, the CDR3 is TGCGCCAGCAGCCAAGTCGGCGCTAGCACAGATACGCAGTATTTT. This gives the protein CASSQVGASTDTQYF.

The chain has TRBV25-1 and TRBJ1-1; TRBD1 agrees at 8 bases. The CDR3 has 14 amino acids. J gave up 4 bases and V 2 bases, and 3 bases lay outside the gene matches. The V gene's germline CDR1 is MGHDK and CDR2 SYGVNS. The CDR3 DNA is TGTGCCAGCAGTGAACACGACAGGGGCACTGAAGCTTTCTTT. Translating it yields CASSEHDRGTEAFF.

Only a few counts were recorded for this clonotype. The J gene is TRBJ2-1, the V gene TRBV3-1; no clear D gene. V lost 0 bases and J lost 7, with 13 bases in between. The CDR3 is 15 residues long. Germline V gene lookup returns CDR1 LGHDT and CDR2 YNNKEL (reference sequence). The chain's CDR3 is CASSQERVGVNEQFF. The CDR3 DNA follows: TGTGCCAGCAGCCAAGAAAGGGTGGGCGTAAATGAGCAGTTCTTC.

In regard to this clonotype: Given a much more abundant clone one base away, this may be a read error. The chain combines TRBV20-1 with TRBJ2-2; 12 bases are a match to TRBD2. Losses at the gene ends were 4 bases for V and 1 base for J; bases not matched to a gene: 10. The CDR3 has 18 amino acids. Germline V lookup: CDR1 DFQATT, CDR2 SNEGSKA (reference sequence). As DNA, the CDR3 is TGCAGTGCTAAAATGATGACTAGCGGGAGTATGAACACCGGGGAGCTGTTTTTT. Its protein product is CSAKMMTSGSMNTGELFF.

This rearrangement joins TRBV6-2 or TRBV6-3 to TRBJ1-1, with unresolved D. Germline assignment: CDR1 MNHEY and CDR2 SVGEGT. The CDR3 totals 12 residues. The ends were cut back, 6 bases at V and 6 bases at J, with 11 bases in the middle. The CDR3: CASSNGWAEAFF. CDR3 DNA sequence: TGTGCCAGCAGCAACGGTTGGGCTGAAGCTTTCTTT.

This clonotype was detected many times. The CDR3 reads CASRGGAGELFF. The DNA for the CDR3 is TGTGCCAGCAGGGGCGGGGCCGGGGAGCTGTTTTTT. V and J are TRBV7-8 and TRBJ2-2; possibly TRBD2 for D (6 bases). This CDR3 is built from 12 residues. Germline V gene sequence: CDR1 SGHVS, CDR2 FQNEAQ. The V end lost 6 bases, the J end lost 6 bases, and 8 bases lay between the germline ends.

In this sample, this clonotype is medium-sized. The V gene is TRBV12-3 or TRBV12-4, the J gene TRBJ1-6; the D is unclear. The CDR3 is 11 amino acids. Trimming left V 6 bases short and J 14 bases short, with 11 bases between. CDR3 in DNA: TGTGCCAGCAGCTCCCCCGGGACCCTCCACTTT. It translates to CASSSPGTLHF.

The rearrangement uses TRBV4-2 and TRBJ2-7; D possibly corresponds to TRBD1 (6 bases). Looked up from germline, CDR1 is LGHNA and CDR2 is YNFKEQ. Deletions cut 0 bases from V and 1 base from J, with 19 bases between. The CDR3 contains 18 residues. The CDR3 DNA sequence: TGTGCCAGCAGCCAAGATCTGAGCCAGTGGGACACATCCTACGAGCAGTACTTC. Its protein is CASSQDLSQWDTSYEQYF.

This clonotype was seen repeatedly, ten times or more. V gene TRBV12-3 or TRBV12-4 combines with J gene TRBJ2-7, with unresolved D. V lost 6 bases and J lost 0, with 12 bases in between. The length of the CDR3 is 14 residues. The DNA for the CDR3 is TGTGCCAGCAGCCTCCTTGCAGGCTCCTACGAGCAGTACTTC. Amino acids: CASSLLAGSYEQYF.

There are a few counts of this clonotype. The chain employs TRBV7-6 and TRBJ2-5; D uncertain. The CDR3 contains 18 residues. V lost 5 bases and J 5 bases, leaving 27 bases between the germline ends. Germline V CDR1 and CDR2: SGHVS, FNYEAQ. The DNA of the CDR3 is TGTGCCAGCAGCCTAGGGCCGGGTATGGCCGACCCCAGGGAGACCCAGTACTTC. Protein sequence: CASSLGPGMADPRETQYF.

The chain uses TRBV6-1 and TRBJ2-1; 7 bases align to TRBD1. This CDR3 contains 14 residues. Germline V gene data show CDR1 as MNHNS and CDR2 as SASEGT. V lost 6 bases and J lost 9; bases outside the gene matches: 11. The CDR3 sequence is CASSGHLTGVEQFF. CDR3 nucleotide sequence: TGTGCCAGCAGCGGGCATTTAACAGGGGTTGAGCAGTTCTTC.

This clonotype was counted ten times or more. This sequence joins TRBV5-1 and TRBJ2-2; maybe TRBD1 (6 bases). V lost 4 bases and J 6 bases, leaving 13 bases between the germline ends. This CDR3 comprises 14 residues. Per the germline V gene, CDR1 is SGHRS and CDR2 is YFSETQ. The CDR3 bases are TGCGCCAGCAGCCTGGGACATGGTGCCGGGGAGCTGTTTTTT. Residues: CASSLGHGAGELFF.

The chain has TRBV5-4 and TRBJ2-3; TRBD1 might be the D (6 bases). This CDR3 has 12 amino acids. Germline assignment: CDR1 SGHNT and CDR2 YYREEE (reference sequence). Trimming removed 3 bases at V and 6 bases at J, with 8 bases between. CDR3 sequence (DNA): TGTGCCAGCAGCTACCAGGGGGATACGCAGTATTTT. Amino acids: CASSYQGDTQYF. The full variable domain, in which reference TRBV5-4 and TRBJ2-3 provide the parts outside the CDR3, is ETGVTQSPTHLIKTRGQQVTLRCSSQSGHNTVSWYQQALGQGPQFIFQYYREEENGRGNFPPRFSGLQFPNYSSELNVNALELDDSALYLCASSYQGDTQYFGPGTRLTVL.

The rearrangement links TRBV20-1 to TRBJ2-7; D is possibly TRBD2 (6 bases). The CDR3 contains 17 residues. V lost 3 bases to trimming and J lost 2 bases, with 23 bases between them. CDR1 DFQATT and CDR2 SNEGSKA come from the germline V gene (reference sequence). DNA for the CDR3: TGCAGTGCTAGCATCGATGCTTCACCGACTAGTCCCTACGAGCAGTACTTC. Its translation is CSASIDASPTSPYEQYF.

This clonotype was seen more than once but under ten times. J is TRBJ2-6 and V is TRBV18; possible D gene TRBD2, 5 bases. Germline assignment: CDR1 KGHSH and CDR2 LQKENI. V lost 2 bases and J lost 2, with 10 bases in between. The CDR3 contains 16 residues. DNA of the CDR3: TGTGCCAGCTCACCAAACCGGGGAGCTGGGGCCAACGTCCTGACTTTC. Its translation is CASSPNRGAGANVLTF. The full variable domain, in which reference TRBV18 and TRBJ2-6 provide the parts outside the CDR3, is NAGVMQNPRHLVRRRGQEARLRCSPMKGHSHVYWYRQLPEEGLKFMVYLQKENIIDESGMPKERFSAEFPKEGPSILRIQQVVRGDSAAYFCASSPNRGAGANVLTFGAGSRLTVL.

The chain employs TRBV4-3 and TRBJ2-6; D gene unclear. This CDR3 has 16 residues. V was shortened by 4 bases and J by 0 bases, with 10 bases between the two germline ends. The V gene's germline CDR1 is LGHNA and CDR2 YSLEER. The CDR3 bases are TGCGCCAGCAGCCCGCAGGTGGGCTCTGGGGCCAACGTCCTGACTTTC. Translation gives CASSPQVGSGANVLTF.

The table lists this clonotype with many counts. This sequence joins TRBV18 and TRBJ2-1; TRBD2 might be the D (6 bases). The CDR3 totals 15 residues. Germline values: CDR1 KGHSH, CDR2 LQKENI. V lost 3 bases and J 14 bases, leaving 23 bases between the germline ends. CDR3 residues: CASSPGTRTSYREFF. CDR3 in DNA: TGTGCCAGCTCACCCGGAACCCGAACTAGCTATAGGGAGTTCTTC.

This clonotype was seen only a few times. J is TRBJ2-2 and V is TRBV6-4; 8 nucleotides agree with TRBD1. This CDR3 has 14 residues. Trimming removed 3 bases from V and 6 bases from J; junction bases left unmatched: 3. Germline CDR1 reads MRHNA; CDR2 reads SNTAGT. The DNA for the CDR3 is TGTGCCAGCAGTGATCCGACAGGGGCCGGGGAGCTGTTTTTT. This gives the protein CASSDPTGAGELFF.

J is TRBJ2-1 and V is TRBV2, with D possibly matching TRBD1 (7 bases). The CDR3 length is 17 residues. The germline V and J ends were trimmed by 1 base and 0 bases, with 13 bases remaining between them. Germline loops: CDR1 SNHLY, CDR2 FYNNEI. The CDR3 here is CASSEEGAGFSYNEQFF. DNA for the CDR3: TGTGCCAGCAGTGAAGAGGGGGCGGGATTCTCCTACAATGAGCAGTTCTTC.

This clonotype has only one observation. Given a much more abundant clone one base away, this may be a read error. This chain joins TRBV7-6 and TRBJ1-5, with 9 bases lining up with TRBD1. In germline, CDR1 is SGHVS, CDR2 FNYEAQ. This CDR3 is built from 14 residues. DNA of the CDR3: TGTGTCAGCAGCTTAGCGGACAGGGGTCAGCCCCAGCATTTT. Translated, it gives CVSSLADRGQPQHF.

This clonotype appeared a few times. The chain is built from TRBV24-1 and TRBJ1-6; D is ambiguous. V was shortened by 6 bases and J by 10 bases, with 12 bases between the two germline ends. Germline V CDR1 and CDR2: KGHDR, SFDVKD. The CDR3 is 13 residues long. Written as DNA, the CDR3 is TGTGCCACCAGTCGTGGGGAATCGTCACCCCTCCACTTT. It translates to CATSRGESSPLHF.